This T cell receptor (beta chain) appears in the sequencing data of a study of T cell repertoires in cytomegalovirus infection. Study in general: Public TCR beta signature analysis indicated the presence of both CMV infection and matching HLA type. General study results and limits: The study found HLA-C-restricted CMV-specific TCR beta clonotypes dominating the ex vivo response. Cumulative public TCR beta family frequency identified carriers of CMV plus the relevant HLA.

A note on this clonotype: Its antigen is as yet unknown.

Using its own MiXCR run on the reads, TCRdb lists one record per CDR3 protein. The sample has around 330,000 distinct CDR3 sequences; under 20% are singletons. The receptor was isolated from a human donor in good health (CMV status not recorded). Some clones in this sample may be carry-over from other donors' samples. The sequenced sample consisted of PBMCs.

As DNA, the CDR3 is TGCAGTGCTAGACCTAGCGGGGGGCTGGACTTCATAACCTACAATGAGCAGTTCTTC. It specifies CSARPSGGLDFITYNEQFF. The chain joins TRBV20-1 to TRBJ2-1, with 11 bases matching TRBD2. J was trimmed by 2 bases and V by 2 bases; bases with no gene match: 14. CDR3 length: 19 residues. CDR1 is DFQATT, CDR2 SNEGSKA, per germline (reference sequence).